This is a list of T cell receptor beta chains from one sample in a study of blood T cells in healthy people across ages. TCRdb passed the 5' RACE reads through MiXCR, listing each CDR3 protein once. The sample carries fewer than 1 million distinct CDR3 sequences, roughly 44% recorded once. Sequencing input: blood. The receptors shown here come from a man in his 60s in good health. Both conserved end residues are part of each CDR3. The D gene is left open where the match is weak. Size values are once, few and many counts, or a class for expanded clones, and some rows have none.

d_gene | j_gene | abundance | v_gene | CDR3aa | CDR3nt
TRBD1 | TRBJ2-7 | - | TRBV7-2 | CASSDGDRTTYEQYF | TGTGCCAGCAGCGACGGGGACAGGACTACCTACGAGCAGTACTTC
TRBD2 | TRBJ2-5 | once | TRBV20-1 | CSARRGGPGAQYF | TGCAGTGCTAGACGGGGGGGCCCCGGGGCGCAGTACTTC
- | TRBJ2-3 | few | TRBV9 | CASSVAPGTDTQYF | TGTGCCAGCAGCGTAGCCCCAGGCACAGATACGCAGTATTTT
TRBD1 | TRBJ1-6 | - | TRBV4-1 | CASSPQGGFGSPLHF | TGCGCCAGCAGCCCACAGGGGGGTTTTGGTTCACCCCTCCACTTT
- | TRBJ1-6 | - | TRBV7-3 | CASSLSAGGNSPLHF | TGTGCCAGCAGTCTTTCCGCCGGTGGTAATTCACCCCTCCACTTT
TRBD2 | TRBJ2-3 | - | TRBV6-4 | CASSRLAGETDTQYF | TGTGCCAGCAGTAGGTTAGCGGGGGAAACAGATACGCAGTATTTT
TRBD2 | TRBJ2-1 | - | TRBV11-3 | CASSLGRLAGFWNEQFF | TGTGCCAGCAGCTTAGGGAGACTAGCGGGGTTCTGGAATGAGCAGTTCTTC
- | TRBJ2-7 | few | TRBV6-5 | CASSPAFGGRHEQYF | TGTGCCAGCAGCCCCGCCTTCGGGGGGCGCCACGAGCAGTACTTC
- | TRBJ2-5 | - | TRBV12-3/TRBV12-4 | CASSKGDQETQYF | TGTGCCAGCAGTAAAGGGGACCAAGAGACCCAGTACTTC
- | TRBJ2-3 | - | TRBV9 | CASSVAGRLTDTQYF | TGTGCCAGCAGCGTAGCGGGCAGACTCACAGATACGCAGTATTTT
TRBD2 | TRBJ2-5 | - | TRBV11-3 | CASSFKRGAKETQYF | TGTGCCAGCAGCTTCAAGCGGGGGGCGAAAGAGACCCAGTACTTC
- | TRBJ1-1 | few | TRBV27 | CASSRTGTANTEAFF | TGTGCCAGCAGTCGAACCGGGACGGCGAACACTGAAGCTTTCTTT
- | TRBJ2-7 | - | TRBV10-3 | CAISDRNEQYF | TGTGCCATCAGTGATAGGAACGAGCAGTACTTC
TRBD2 | TRBJ2-5 | few | TRBV3-1 | CASSQDKSGGLEETQYF | TGTGCCAGCAGCCAAGATAAGAGCGGGGGGTTGGAAGAGACCCAGTACTTC
TRBD1 | TRBJ2-7 | - | TRBV7-9 | CASSKGQGIDEQYF | TGTGCCAGCAGCAAGGGACAGGGGATCGACGAGCAGTACTTC
TRBD2 | TRBJ2-3 | few | TRBV7-3 | CASSLTASGADTQYF | TGTGCCAGCAGCTTAACAGCTAGCGGGGCCGATACGCAGTATTTT
TRBD2 | TRBJ2-5 | many | TRBV7-2 | CASSWRSGGQQETQYF | TGTGCCAGCAGCTGGAGAAGCGGGGGGCAACAAGAGACCCAGTACTTC
- | TRBJ2-7 | few | TRBV20-1 | CSARTASSYEQYF | TGCAGTGCGAGGACAGCTAGCTCCTACGAGCAGTACTTC
- | TRBJ2-5 | - | TRBV6-1 | CASKEGVRETQYF | TGTGCCAGCAAGGAAGGGGTTCGGGAGACCCAGTACTTC
- | TRBJ2-3 | - | TRBV6-1 | CASRTSRLSGALAGDTQYF | TGTGCCAGCAGAACCAGTAGGCTAAGCGGCGCACTCGCGGGAGATACGCAGTATTTT
TRBD1 | TRBJ1-2 | - | TRBV6-2/TRBV6-3 | CTSSYPDRVYGYTF | TGTACCAGCAGTTATCCCGACAGGGTATACGGCTACACCTTC
- | TRBJ2-7 | few | TRBV20-1 | CSARDTSRGRYEQYF | TGCAGTGCTAGAGACACTTCCAGGGGCCGTTACGAGCAGTACTTC
- | TRBJ2-7 | - | TRBV20-1 | CSAGESYEQYF | TGCAGTGCTGGGGAGTCCTACGAGCAGTACTTC
TRBD1 | TRBJ2-7 | few | TRBV28 | CASSDPDRAYEQYF | TGTGCCAGCAGCGACCCCGACAGGGCCTACGAGCAGTACTTC
- | TRBJ2-7 | - | TRBV12-3/TRBV12-4 | CASSLSQGAYEQYF | TGTGCCAGCAGTTTATCCCAAGGGGCCTACGAGCAGTACTTC
TRBD1 | TRBJ2-1 | - | TRBV27 | CASSFWQGARNEQFF | TGTGCCAGCAGTTTCTGGCAGGGGGCGCGCAATGAGCAGTTCTTC